Described below is a single TCR beta chain sequence and its context. Within the sample, other DNA sequences also encode this same CDR3. Adult donors, all healthy and HIV-negative, had no recent acute infections or vaccinations. The investigators split CD4+ cells into a CD45RA+ naive subset and a CD45RA-negative memory subset. The sample is drawn from a study of shared clonotypes between healthy human individuals. Looking at the study overall: Each donor contributed plates that comprised three CD4 naive, three CD4 memory, two CD8 naive and one CD8 memory.

This table comes from immunoSEQ multiplex PCR, and its TCRdb copy is limited to in-frame clones, with some not included. The data contain 950,000 to 1,100,000 clones, 60% to 80% of them singletons. The CDR3 runs 13 residues. CDR1 and CDR2 (germline): SEHNR, FQNEAQ (reference sequence). Between the trimmed V and J ends, which lost 1 base and 6 bases, there was a span of 10 bases. The specimen was memory CD4+ T cells sorted from blood. Subset specified: CD45RA-negative fraction. This sequence joins TRBV7-9 and TRBJ2-7; either TRBD1 or TRBD2 may supply D (5 bases each). The clonotype originates from a young man in good health. This CDR3 is CASSLGGNGEQYF. CDR3 DNA sequence: TGTGCCAGCAGCTTAGGGGGGAACGGCGAGCAGTACTTC.